The entry below describes one T cell receptor beta chain. Its specific antigen is unknown. Base quality data are lacking; no much larger clone is found one base away. The CDR3 regions of human TCRbeta chains were analyzed by immunosequencing. Concerning the study's data processing: Repertoire TCRs were checked for matches against a reference library of SARS-CoV-2-specific TCRs that had been generated using the MIRA antigen-specificity platform. Breadth was defined as the fraction of unique TCRs that were SARS-CoV-2-associated. Depth was defined as the fraction of total T cells that were SARS-CoV-2-associated. Using the MIRA data, every spike-specific TCR was mapped to the spike region that the TCR reacted to and assigned to either a CD4 or a CD8 class. Log10-transformed breadth and depth values were compared by one-way ANOVA with Sidak's multiple comparisons tests. In TCRdb, the immuneACCESS table is reduced to in-frame sequences with V and J assigned. These tables do not hold every clone; where another copy was compared, an unresolved V gene accounts for under half, and the others remain unexplained. V and J calls plus clone size are reproduced from that table; the DNA served to infer D and trimming. This sample is represented by about 150,000 clones; 91% of them were singletons. The top ten clones comprise about 7.5% of the sample.

This sample was taken from a study of T cell responses to AZD1222 COVID-19 vaccine (dated by TCRdb to the early 2020s). With regard to the full study: TCR sequencing covered roughly 230 trial participants: 207 given two doses of AZD1222 and 26 given two doses of MenACWY control vaccine. Trial participants were enrolled by age into 18-55, 56-69 and 70-plus year subgroups, with around 140, 26 and 57 TCR-sequenced participants respectively. Findings and caveats that apply to the study as a whole: CD4 TCRs associated with the vaccine covered the entire spike protein, and the dominant responses were in regions 160-218 and 743-854. Participants were mostly white British, with more females than males. The authors suggested clonal diversity may have been underestimated. Nearly half of unique spike-specific TCRs reportedly recognized epitopes outside regions mutated in the B.1.351 and B.1.1.7 variants. In the small 56-69-year group, the increase in depth fell short of significance, most likely because of low power. Conclusions about previously exposed vaccinees are limited because only six or seven AZD1222 recipients were SARS-CoV-2 seropositive at baseline. A significant rise in spike-specific TCR breadth and depth was observed after two AZD1222 doses relative to day 0 and relative to MenACWY recipients. Because no day 14 peak-response samples were available, repertoires were characterized only after the peak T cell response.

The time point label, read with the paper, signifies: about 28 days (+/-7) after the second vaccine dose. The sample's treatment or condition label, in plain terms: meningococcal conjugate vaccine given as trial control. The vaccinee samples were drawn from two UK trials, COV001 and COV002, one of which was a single-blind randomized controlled phase 2/3 trial testing AZD1222 (ChAdOx1 nCoV-19) in healthy adults. For TCRbeta chain sequencing, PBMC samples from trial participants were taken at day 0 and at day 28 after the second dose. The germline V gene (reference sequence) supplies CDR1 MNHNY and CDR2 SVGAGI. The CDR3 starts with the cysteine, ends with the phenylalanine, and has 15 residues. Of the read, only the CDR3 DNA is kept; its 45 bases are in frame from base 1. Trimming costs V 2 bases and J 2 bases, and their ends lie 13 bases apart.

The sequences come from peripheral blood, collected 28 days after the second dose of the MenACWY control vaccine. The chain is assembled from TRBV6-6 and TRBJ2-7, and TRBD2 may be the D gene, going by 6 matching bases. This TCR was sampled from an adult who received the MenACWY meningococcal vaccine as a control. CDR3 sequence: CASSYPAGSTYEQYF. In nucleotide form, the sequence is TGTGCCAGCAGTTACCCCGCGGGATCTACCTACGAGCAGTACTTC.